Described below is a single T cell receptor (beta chain) sequence and its context. The antigen is not known. The PCR employed 60 Vbeta primers together with 13 Jbeta primers. Sequenced by immunoSEQ multiplex PCR; TCRdb stores in-frame clones only, minus some. Altogether some 150,000 clones are present, approximately 80% being singletons, with the ten largest covering about 5.6%. The CDR3 is 14 residues long. Germline V gene sequence: CDR1 SNHLY, CDR2 FYNNEI. With 4 bases removed from V and 1 base from J, the gap between germline ends came to 8 bases. This sample was included in a study of cytomegalovirus exposure and HLA in healthy donors. Regarding the study as a whole: For most TCR beta V segments, an earlier analysis put the productive rate at about 90% or about 30% of the time. Based on reports, TCR beta sequences accurately predicted HLA-A and HLA-B alleles for most subjects. According to the study, around 150 TCR beta chains were cytomegalovirus-associated.

The specimen sequenced was PBMCs. The receptor's source is a man aged 25-45 years in good health and CMV-seropositive. This chain links TRBV2 with TRBJ2-1; maybe TRBD2 (6 bases). The CDR3 spells CASSGGLSYNEQFF. CDR3 sequence (DNA): TGTGCCAGCAGTGGGGGACTGTCCTACAATGAGCAGTTCTTC.